A single sample is the source of the 15 T cell receptor beta chains below, sequenced in a study of molecular identifiers for immune sequencing clone quantification. Using its own MiXCR run on the PCR reads, TCRdb lists one record per CDR3 protein. The data show approximately 590,000 distinct CDR3 sequences, over 25% seen once. The material sequenced was naive CD8+ T cells from blood, with Jurkat cell RNA spiked in. Subset denoted: FACS-sorted CD8+CD4-CCR7+CD45RA+ naive T cells. Receptors were obtained from a human donor in good health. Some libraries in this study had Jurkat cell RNA spiked in.

With regard to this clonotype: An end of the junction does not agree with germline; a read error may underlie this. J is TRBJ2-2 and V is TRBV4-3; TRBD2 matches 10 bases. Germline-derived CDR1 and CDR2 are LGHNA and YSLEER. The CDR3 is 16 residues long. The CDR3 is CTSSQYSGGAAGELFF. The DNA for the CDR3 is TGCACCAGCAGCCAATACAGCGGGGGGGCCGCCGGGGAGTTGTTTTTT.

This clonotype was seen repeatedly, ten times or more. The chain couples TRBV4-3 to TRBJ1-1; 8 bases are shared with TRBD1. V trimming: 3 bases; J trimming: 5 bases; junction bases outside the gene matches: 8. Germline CDR1 LGHNA, CDR2 YSLEER. This CDR3 comprises 15 residues. The CDR3, as DNA: TGCGCCAGCAGCCATTTCACAGGGGGGTGGACTGAAGCTTTCTTT. Its protein product is CASSHFTGGWTEAFF.

Comments on this clonotype: This may come from a read error, since a much larger clone is one base off. The chain links TRBV27 to TRBJ2-4; D gene uncertain. The CDR3 sequence is 16 residues long. Trimming pared 6 bases from V and 0 bases from J, leaving 15 bases between. Germline CDR1 reads MNHEY; CDR2 reads SMNVEV (reference sequence). CDR3: CASSPMTLLAKNIQYF. The DNA of the CDR3 is TGTGCCAGCAGCCCGATGACATTACTAGCCAAAAACATTCAGTACTTC.

In this sample, this clonotype turned up many times. This chain connects TRBV29-1 to TRBJ2-3, with TRBD2 matching over 16 bases. V dropped 6 bases and J dropped 4; count of bases not matched to a gene: 7. The germline CDR1 and CDR2 sequences are SQVTM and ANQGSEA. The CDR3 contains 16 residues. CDR3 in DNA: TGCAGCGTCTGGGGACTAGCGGGGGGGCTGGCAGATACGCAGTATTTT. It yields the protein CSVWGLAGGLADTQYF.

This clonotype has a count of ten or more. The rearrangement uses TRBV4-3 and TRBJ2-2; tentative D call: TRBD1 (5 bases). Germline V gene sequence: CDR1 LGHNA, CDR2 YSLEER. This CDR3 has 17 amino acids. The ends were cut back, 4 bases at V and 1 base at J, with 16 bases in the middle. The CDR3 reads CASSPGITIGNTGELFF. In nucleotides, the CDR3 is TGCGCCAGCAGCCCAGGGATCACGATAGGGAACACCGGGGAGCTGTTTTTT.

This clonotype was seen many times. The chain links TRBV6-5 to TRBJ2-7, with TRBD2 as a possible D gene (5 bases). The CDR3 consists of 15 residues. CDR1 and CDR2 from the germline V gene are MNHEY and SVGAGI. The V and J ends lost 0 bases and 3 bases respectively, with 12 bases between them. This chain's CDR3 is CASSYSSSGSYEQYF. The CDR3 DNA reads as TGTGCCAGCAGTTACTCGAGTAGTGGGAGCTACGAGCAGTACTTC.

Regarding this clonotype: Possible read error: a much larger clone is one base away. CDR3 loop: CSARLSRTSGYEQYF. The CDR3 DNA reads TGCAGTGCTAGATTGTCCAGGACTAGCGGCTACGAGCAGTACTTC. The rearrangement uses TRBV20-1 and TRBJ2-7, with 10 bases aligning to TRBD2. V trimming: 2 bases; J trimming: 3 bases; junction bases outside the gene matches: 7. Germline V lookup: CDR1 DFQATT, CDR2 SNEGSKA (reference sequence). The CDR3 contains 15 residues.

This clonotype was recorded a few times. The chain is built from TRBV4-3 and TRBJ2-3; D might be TRBD2 (5 bases). Germline lookup yields CDR1 LGHNA and CDR2 YSLEER. Trimming pared 0 bases from V and 4 bases from J, leaving 11 bases between. The CDR3 covers 15 residues. The CDR3 DNA is TGCGCCAGCAGCCAAGATACGGACTTATCAGATACGCAGTATTTT. This sequence encodes CASSQDTDLSDTQYF.

This clonotype appeared many times. J is TRBJ2-2 and V is TRBV12-3 or TRBV12-4, with D unresolved. V lost 3 bases and J lost 7, with 12 bases in between. The CDR3 loop spans 14 amino acids. CDR3 sequence reads: CASSFNRPSGELFF. The DNA for the CDR3 is TGTGCCAGCAGTTTTAACAGACCTAGCGGGGAGCTGTTTTTT.

A word on this clonotype: Compared with germline, one end of the junction differs, possibly owing to a read error. This chain uses TRBV6-2 or TRBV6-3 with TRBJ1-5, with D possibly TRBD1 on 5 matching bases. This CDR3 has 17 residues. Germline lookup yields CDR1 MNHEY and CDR2 SVGEGT. CDR3 region: CASSYSGTGAYNPPQHF. Written as DNA, the CDR3 is TGTGCCAGCAGTTACTCGGGGACCGGGGCTTACAATCCGCCCCAGCATTTT.

This clonotype was detected only a few times. This chain connects TRBV6-5 to TRBJ2-3; unclear D gene. Germline assignment: CDR1 MNHEY and CDR2 SVGAGI. CDR3 length: 11 residues. Trimming left V 6 bases short and J 6 bases short, with 7 bases between. CDR3 region: CASRRVDTQYF. CDR3 sequence (DNA): TGTGCCAGCAGAAGGGTCGATACGCAGTATTTT.

Turning to this clonotype: This sequence may be a read error, since a much larger clone differs from it by one base. V gene TRBV7-9 combines with J gene TRBJ2-5; maybe TRBD2 (5 bases). The germline gives CDR1 SEHNR, CDR2 FQNEAQ (reference sequence). The CDR3 contains 13 residues. The CDR3 sequence: CASSSGIEEPQYF. The CDR3 DNA is TGTGCCAGCAGCTCGGGGATCGAAGAGCCCCAGTACTTC.

Many counts were recorded for this clonotype. The gene calls are TRBV4-1 and TRBJ2-5; a weak D match, TRBD1 (6 bases). Germline V gene sequence: CDR1 MGHRA, CDR2 YSYEKL. The CDR3 has 15 amino acids. The V end was cut by 4 bases, the J end by 5 bases, with 17 bases between. CDR3 sequence reads: CASSLTTGTPETQYF. CDR3 nucleotide sequence: TGCGCCAGCAGCCTTACGACAGGAACCCCGGAGACCCAGTACTTC.

To note about this clonotype: A much larger clone lies a single base off, so this may be a read error. This chain connects TRBV4-1 to TRBJ1-1, with a tentative D call TRBD1 (5 bases). Germline V CDR1 and CDR2: MGHRA, YSYEKL. This CDR3 spans 15 amino acids. The V end was cut by 6 bases, the J end by 5 bases, with 19 bases between. CDR3 DNA sequence: TGCGCCAGCAGAGGACCGGTTGGGGGTTGGACTGAAGCTTTCTTT. Its translation: CASRGPVGGWTEAFF.

As concerns this clonotype: A much larger clonotype is one base distant, so this may be a read error. The conserved phenylalanine or tryptophan normally closing the CDR3 is absent here, so this likely arose from a read error. This chain uses TRBV7-9 with TRBJ2-7, with a weak D call TRBD2 (6 bases). V lost 5 bases, J lost 2 bases, and 13 bases lay in between. CDR1 SEHNR and CDR2 FQNEAQ come from the germline V gene (reference sequence). The CDR3 consists of 14 residues. For the CDR3, the DNA is TGTGCCAGCAGCCATTGGGAGGAAGCCTACGAGCAGTACTCC. This encodes CASSHWEEAYEQYS.